These T cell receptor beta chains were read from a single sample in a study of blood T cell repertoires in COVID-19. Here immunoSEQ multiplex PCR was the method, and the copy in TCRdb shows in-frame clones only, minus some. The sample records 300,000 to 400,000 clones, 70% to 90% being singletons. The sequenced material came from peripheral blood. Source of these receptors: a woman in her sixties with COVID-19, enrolled during active disease. Each CDR3 is given with its conserved first and last residue. A D gene is named only where the DNA matches it firmly. Clone size is stated in some rows and not others, as once, few, many or a class when expanded.

cdr3_aa	clone_size	v_call	d_call	cdr3_length	j_call
CASSALQGLGAFF	-	TRBV19	TRBD1	13	TRBJ1-1
CASSSRDEQYF	-	TRBV19	-	11	TRBJ2-7
CASSQVWGLNEKLFF	-	TRBV4-1	-	15	TRBJ1-4
CASSLGQGRAYEQYF	-	TRBV5-4	TRBD1	15	TRBJ2-7
CASSLQPTYEQYF	-	TRBV7-3	-	13	TRBJ2-7
CASSARGGGTGELFF	-	TRBV9	TRBD2	15	TRBJ2-2
CASSERAGLDEQYF	-	TRBV2	TRBD2	14	TRBJ2-7
CSAPSSNTIYF	-	TRBV20-1	-	11	TRBJ1-3
CASSQEPGLLYEQYF	-	TRBV4-1	-	15	TRBJ2-7
CASSGTDFPQYF	-	TRBV2	-	12	TRBJ2-5
CASSGTSGRHSYNEQFF	-	TRBV19	TRBD2	17	TRBJ2-1
CAWSAGTGASGPQHF	-	TRBV30	TRBD1	15	TRBJ1-5
CASSLSSGGVSEQFF	-	TRBV7-3	TRBD2	15	TRBJ2-1
CASTHSYSNQPQHF	-	TRBV4-1	-	14	TRBJ1-5
CASSFGGRYTEAFF	-	TRBV5-5	-	14	TRBJ1-1
CASRLRQAENTEAFF	-	TRBV11-1	-	15	TRBJ1-1
CASSGGQGKRGYTF	-	TRBV6-6	TRBD1	14	TRBJ1-2
CASSEAATGDYEQYF	-	TRBV6-1	TRBD1	15	TRBJ2-7
CASSFQQGGVDTDTQYF	-	TRBV3-1/TRBV3-2	-	17	TRBJ2-3
CASSQTPGVSEQYF	-	TRBV4-1	-	14	TRBJ2-7
CASSQEGPNTIYF	-	TRBV3-1/TRBV3-2	-	13	TRBJ1-3
CASSPRLIEKLFF	-	TRBV3-1/TRBV3-2	-	13	TRBJ1-4
CASSPGPEQGKGTDTQYF	-	TRBV18	TRBD1	18	TRBJ2-3
CASSLLQGNSPLHF	-	TRBV7-9	TRBD1	14	TRBJ1-6
CASRGPGQGNGYTF	-	TRBV3-1/TRBV3-2	TRBD1	14	TRBJ1-2
CASSKRKTGMNTEAFF	-	TRBV3-1/TRBV3-2	TRBD1	16	TRBJ1-1
CASSVDRTANYGYTF	once	TRBV5-4	TRBD1	15	TRBJ1-2
CASSEFPTGESIQYF	-	TRBV10-2	TRBD1	15	TRBJ2-4
CASSLGQGYGYTF	-	TRBV7-9	TRBD1	13	TRBJ1-2
CASSRAQGSRANTEAFF	-	TRBV5-1	TRBD1	17	TRBJ1-1
CASSPRWTGKETQYF	-	TRBV5-4	TRBD1	15	TRBJ2-5
CASKARGITNEQFF	-	TRBV2	TRBD1	14	TRBJ2-1
CASTRGGARRGELFF	-	TRBV6-5	-	15	TRBJ2-2
CASSTPRSDTQYF	-	TRBV19	-	13	TRBJ2-3
CATRQDSYNSPLHF	few	TRBV10-3	-	14	TRBJ1-6
CSASTGGVQPNQPQHF	-	TRBV20-1	TRBD1	16	TRBJ1-5
CASSIPSLLNTEAFF	-	TRBV19	-	15	TRBJ1-1
CASSILAGGPQETQYF	-	TRBV19	TRBD2	16	TRBJ2-5
CASSYGGAGANVLTF	-	TRBV6-5	-	15	TRBJ2-6